Below, 20 T cell receptor beta chains from the same sample are listed, as sequenced in a study of lymphopenia after photon versus proton radiotherapy. Sequencing was performed with immunoSEQ multiplex PCR; in TCRdb, only in-frame clones are kept and a portion is missing. The table includes some 33,000 clones, 85% to 90% detected once. This specimen consisted of peripheral blood, obtained from a patient treated with photon-based radiotherapy. The receptors derive from a woman aged 50 to 65 with pancreatic cancer.

This clone has only one observation. The chain is built from TRBV10-3 and TRBJ2-3; 9 bases align to TRBD2. CDR1 and CDR2 (germline): ENHRY, SYGVKD. This CDR3 comprises 15 residues. V was clipped by 6 bases and J by 0 bases; unmatched bases: 4. CDR3 DNA sequence: TGTGCCATCAGCTCTAGCGGGACTAGCACAGATACGCAGTATTTT. It is translated as CAISSSGTSTDTQYF.

CDR3: CASSVSRETGELFF. In DNA, the CDR3 is TGTGCCAGCAGTGTAAGCAGGGAGACCGGGGAGCTGTTTTTT. The gene calls are TRBV6-4 and TRBJ2-2; D may correspond to TRBD1 or TRBD2 (5 bases each). This CDR3 has 14 amino acids. CDR1 MRHNA and CDR2 SNTAGT come from the germline V gene. V lost 4 bases and J 5 bases, leaving 11 bases between the germline ends.

This sequence joins TRBV14 and TRBJ2-5; possibly TRBD2 for D (7 bases). Germline V gene sequence: CDR1 SGHDN, CDR2 FVKESK. The germline V and J ends were trimmed by 4 bases and 6 bases, with 15 bases remaining between them. This CDR3 comprises 14 residues. CDR3 sequence: CASSPSAGAKTQYF. DNA of the CDR3: TGTGCCAGCAGCCCCTCGGCGGGGGCTAAGACCCAGTACTTC.

This clone was counted once. This CDR3 is CASSLSTGELFF. CDR3 DNA: TGTGCCAGCAGCTTGAGCACCGGGGAGCTGTTTTTT. This chain uses TRBV7-2 with TRBJ2-2; no reliable D call. Germline V gene data show CDR1 as SGHTA and CDR2 as FQGNSA. The CDR3 loop spans 12 amino acids. Deletions cut 3 bases from V and 4 bases from J, with 3 bases between.

The J gene is TRBJ2-1, the V gene TRBV9; perhaps TRBD2 as D (7 bases). CDR3 size: 18 residues. In germline, CDR1 is SGDLS, CDR2 YYNGEE. V was pared by 0 bases and J by 1 base, with 17 bases between. This chain's CDR3 is CASSVAFGGGLSYNEQFF. The CDR3 DNA reads TGTGCCAGCAGCGTAGCTTTCGGCGGGGGCCTGTCCTACAATGAGCAGTTCTTC.

The chain recombines TRBV27 with TRBJ1-4; 7 bases match TRBD1. The CDR3 spans 14 residues. Germline V gene sequence: CDR1 MNHEY, CDR2 SMNVEV (reference sequence). With 4 bases clipped from V and 4 bases from J, the junction kept 3 bases outside the gene matches. The DNA for the CDR3 is TGTGCCAGCAGTTCGGGACAGCATAATGAAAAACTGTTTTTT. This translates into CASSSGQHNEKLFF.

The chain uses TRBV5-1 and TRBJ2-2; TRBD2 might be the D (6 bases). Germline CDR1 is SGHRS and CDR2 is YFSETQ. This CDR3 is 14 amino acids long. V was clipped by 0 bases and J by 4 bases, with 7 bases between them. CDR3 sequence (DNA): TGCGCCAGCAGCTTGGGGGGAGGCACCGGGGAGCTGTTTTTT. Protein product: CASSLGGGTGELFF.

V is TRBV11-1 and J is TRBJ2-7; 9 bases line up with TRBD2. This CDR3 has 15 residues. From germline, CDR1 is SGHAT and CDR2 FQDESV (reference sequence). With V trimmed by 3 bases and J by 2 bases, 5 bases remained unmatched. The CDR3: CASSFRLAATYEQYF. The DNA of the CDR3 is TGTGCCAGCAGCTTCAGACTAGCGGCCACCTACGAGCAGTACTTC.

This CDR3 reads CATSRDTGAGSYGYTF. The DNA of the CDR3 is TGTGCCACCAGCAGAGATACAGGGGCCGGAAGTTATGGCTACACCTTC. The chain carries TRBV15 and TRBJ1-2; TRBD1 agrees at 7 bases. Germline values: CDR1 LNHNV, CDR2 YYDKDF (reference sequence). The CDR3 spans 16 residues. The V and J ends lost 0 bases and 5 bases, in that order; junction bases with no gene match: 9.

This clone is a singleton in its sample. The rearrangement links TRBV9 to TRBJ1-3; 7 bases match TRBD1. V shed 4 bases, J shed 6 bases, and the junction held 10 bases outside the gene matches. This CDR3 contains 15 residues. From germline, CDR1 is SGDLS and CDR2 YYNGEE. CDR3 in amino acids: CASSPSGTVTNTIYF. Here the CDR3 DNA reads TGTGCCAGCAGCCCCTCCGGGACAGTAACAAACACCATATATTTT. The variable domain in full, with the rest retrieved from reference TRBV9 and TRBJ1-3, is DSGVTQTPKHLITATGQRVTLRCSPRSGDLSVYWYQQSLDQGLQFLIQYYNGEERAKGNILERFSAQQFPDLHSELNLSSLELGDSALYFCASSPSGTVTNTIYFGEGSWLTVV.

The table lists this clone with a count of one. The chain links TRBV29-1 to TRBJ2-2; D is ambiguous. Germline CDR1 is SQVTM and CDR2 is ANQGSEA. The length of the CDR3 is 13 residues. V lost 5 bases to trimming and J lost 6 bases, with 13 bases between them. The CDR3 DNA is TGCAGCGTTTTACCTAATTGGGCCGGGGAGCTGTTTTTT. This translates into CSVLPNWAGELFF.

In DNA, the CDR3 is TGCGCCAGCAGCCAAGACAGGGGGCCGGCGAATTCACCCCTCCACTTT. The encoded protein is CASSQDRGPANSPLHF. The chain couples TRBV4-3 to TRBJ1-6; 8 bases fit TRBD1. The CDR3 is 16 residues long. Germline assignment: CDR1 LGHNA and CDR2 YSLEER. Trimming cost V 0 bases and J 7 bases; bases outside gene matches: 5.

CDR3: CASSRPGWGETQYF. CDR3 sequence (DNA): TGTGCCAGCAGCCGGCCGGGATGGGGCGAGACCCAGTACTTC. The rearrangement joins TRBV7-2 to TRBJ2-5; D may correspond to TRBD1 or TRBD2 (5 bases each). This CDR3 spans 14 amino acids. V was clipped by 5 bases and J by 5 bases, with 15 bases between them. Per germline, CDR1 SGHTA and CDR2 FQGNSA.

V gene TRBV5-4 combines with J gene TRBJ2-5; 14 bases map to TRBD2. The J call is uncertain, as TRBJ2-7 better fits the DNA end. From germline, CDR1 is SGHNT and CDR2 YYREEE (reference sequence). The CDR3 runs to 19 residues. CDR3 in DNA: TGTGCCAGCAGCAAGGGACTAGCGGGAGTAGGCGCACTGGGCCACGAGCAGTACTTC. Translation gives CASSKGLAGVGALGHEQYF.

The J gene is TRBJ1-1, the V gene TRBV4-1, with no clear D. CDR1 and CDR2 from the germline V gene are MGHRA and YSYEKL. The V gene lost 0 bases and the J gene lost 2 bases, with 7 bases spanning the gap. This CDR3 is 14 amino acids long. This CDR3 is CASSQDFVNTEAFF. CDR3 nucleotide sequence: TGCGCCAGCAGCCAAGATTTTGTTAACACTGAAGCTTTCTTT.

The chain uses TRBV14 and TRBJ2-6; tentatively, D is TRBD1 (5 bases). Germline CDR1 is SGHDN and CDR2 is FVKESK. CDR3 length equals 13 residues. Trimming took 7 bases from V and 3 from J, leaving 7 bases between them. The CDR3 DNA sequence: TGTGCCAGCACCCAGGGTGGGGCCAACGTCCTGACTTTC. Translation gives CASTQGGANVLTF.

This chain joins TRBV19 and TRBJ2-3, with 13 bases fitting TRBD2. J lost 3 bases, V lost 10 bases, and 7 bases had no gene match. The germline CDR1 and CDR2 sequences are LNHDA and SQIVND (reference sequence). The CDR3 contains 15 residues. Here the CDR3 DNA reads TGTGCCACAACTAGCGGGAGGGCGTCAACAGATACGCAGTATTTT. Translating it yields CATTSGRASTDTQYF.

This rearrangement joins TRBV7-8 to TRBJ2-7, with 9 nucleotides matching TRBD1. Germline CDR1 reads SGHVS; CDR2 reads FQNEAQ. This CDR3 is 16 amino acids long. Losses at the gene ends were 1 base for V and 1 base for J; bases not matched to a gene: 5. This CDR3 reads CASSLVTGQGSYEQYF. CDR3 DNA: TGTGCCAGCAGCTTAGTGACCGGACAGGGGTCCTACGAGCAGTACTTC.

The chain uses TRBV5-6 and TRBJ2-7; D is unclear. Trimming left V 1 base short and J 4 bases short, with 9 bases between. Germline CDR1 reads SGHDT; CDR2 reads YYEEEE. The CDR3 is 13 amino acids. CDR3 nucleotides: TGTGCCAGCAGCTTGTTCGATTTTTACGAGCAGTACTTC. Protein: CASSLFDFYEQYF.

The chain joins TRBV4-1 to TRBJ1-4; no reliable D call. Germline assignment: CDR1 MGHRA and CDR2 YSYEKL. This CDR3 has 15 residues. The V gene lost 2 bases and the J gene lost 6 bases, with 13 bases spanning the gap. In nucleotides, the CDR3 is TGCGCCAGCAGCCAACCGTCAAACTCGGATGAAAAACTGTTTTTT. As protein: CASSQPSNSDEKLFF.